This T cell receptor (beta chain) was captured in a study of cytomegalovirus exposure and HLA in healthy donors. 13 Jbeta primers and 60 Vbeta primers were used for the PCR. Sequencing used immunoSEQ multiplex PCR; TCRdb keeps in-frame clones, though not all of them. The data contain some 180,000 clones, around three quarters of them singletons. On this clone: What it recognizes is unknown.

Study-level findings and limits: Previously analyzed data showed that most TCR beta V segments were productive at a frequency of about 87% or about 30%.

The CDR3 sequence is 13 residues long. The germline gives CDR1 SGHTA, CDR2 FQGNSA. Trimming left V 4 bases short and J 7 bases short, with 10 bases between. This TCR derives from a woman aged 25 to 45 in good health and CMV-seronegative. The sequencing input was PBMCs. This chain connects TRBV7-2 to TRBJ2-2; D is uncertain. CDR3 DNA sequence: TGTGCCAGCAGCTCCCGGTTTGGCGGGGAGCTGTTTTTT. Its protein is CASSSRFGGELFF.